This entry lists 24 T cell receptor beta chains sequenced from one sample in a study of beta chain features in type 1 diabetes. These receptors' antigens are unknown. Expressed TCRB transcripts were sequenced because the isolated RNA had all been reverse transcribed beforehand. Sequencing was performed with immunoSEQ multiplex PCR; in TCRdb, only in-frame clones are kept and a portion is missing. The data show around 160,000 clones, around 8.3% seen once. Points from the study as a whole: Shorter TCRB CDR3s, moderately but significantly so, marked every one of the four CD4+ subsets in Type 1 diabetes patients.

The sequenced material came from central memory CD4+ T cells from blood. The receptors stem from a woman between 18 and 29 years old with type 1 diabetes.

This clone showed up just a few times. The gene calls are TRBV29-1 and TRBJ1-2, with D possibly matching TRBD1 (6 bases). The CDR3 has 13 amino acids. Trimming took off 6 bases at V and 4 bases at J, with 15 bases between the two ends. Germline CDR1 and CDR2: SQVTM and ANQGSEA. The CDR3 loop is CSVAQGLLYGYTF. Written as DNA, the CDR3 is TGCAGCGTGGCACAGGGCCTACTCTATGGCTACACCTTC. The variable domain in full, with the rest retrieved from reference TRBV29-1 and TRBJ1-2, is SAVISQKPSRDICQRGTSLTIQCQVDSQVTMMFWYRQQPGQSLTLIATANQGSEATYESGFVIDKFPISRPNLTFSTLTVSNMSPEDSSIYLCSVAQGLLYGYTFGSGTRLTVV.

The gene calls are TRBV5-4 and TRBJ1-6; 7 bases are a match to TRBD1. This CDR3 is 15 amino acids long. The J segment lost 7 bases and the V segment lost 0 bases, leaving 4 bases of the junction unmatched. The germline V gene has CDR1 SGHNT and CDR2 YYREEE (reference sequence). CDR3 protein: CASSLDHRGNSPLHF. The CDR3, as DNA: TGTGCCAGCAGCTTGGATCACAGGGGCAATTCACCCCTCCACTTT.

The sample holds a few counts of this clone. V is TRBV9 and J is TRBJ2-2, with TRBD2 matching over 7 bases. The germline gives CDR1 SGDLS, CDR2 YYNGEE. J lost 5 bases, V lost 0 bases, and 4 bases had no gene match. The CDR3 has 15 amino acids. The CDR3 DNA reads TGTGCCAGCAGCGTAGTGGCGGGAGTTACCGGGGAGCTGTTTTTT. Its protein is CASSVVAGVTGELFF.

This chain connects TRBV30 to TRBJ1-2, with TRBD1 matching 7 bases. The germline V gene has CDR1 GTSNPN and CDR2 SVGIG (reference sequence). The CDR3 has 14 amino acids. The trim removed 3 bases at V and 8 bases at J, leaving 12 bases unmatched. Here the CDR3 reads CAWSGDSRLQGYTF. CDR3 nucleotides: TGTGCCTGGAGCGGGGACAGCCGCCTTCAAGGCTACACCTTC.

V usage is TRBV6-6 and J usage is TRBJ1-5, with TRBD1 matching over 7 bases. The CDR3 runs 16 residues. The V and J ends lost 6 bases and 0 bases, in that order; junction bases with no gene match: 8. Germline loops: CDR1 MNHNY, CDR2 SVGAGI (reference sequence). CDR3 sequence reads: CASRLGQETSNQPQHF. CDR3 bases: TGTGCCAGCAGGCTAGGACAGGAAACTAGCAATCAGCCCCAGCATTTT.

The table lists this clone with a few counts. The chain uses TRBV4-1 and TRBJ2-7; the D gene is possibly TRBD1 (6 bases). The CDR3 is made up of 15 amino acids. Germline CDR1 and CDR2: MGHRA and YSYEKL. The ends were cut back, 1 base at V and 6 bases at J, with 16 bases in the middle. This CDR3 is CASSQGISGVGEQYF. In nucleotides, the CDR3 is TGCGCCAGCAGCCAAGGGATCTCAGGGGTGGGCGAGCAGTACTTC.

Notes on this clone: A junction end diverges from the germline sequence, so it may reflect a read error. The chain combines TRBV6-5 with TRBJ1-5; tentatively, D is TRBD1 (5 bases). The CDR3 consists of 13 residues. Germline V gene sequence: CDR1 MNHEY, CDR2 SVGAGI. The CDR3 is CAISEAGGQPQHF. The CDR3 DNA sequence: TGTGCCATCAGTGAGGCGGGGGGGCAGCCCCAGCATTTT.

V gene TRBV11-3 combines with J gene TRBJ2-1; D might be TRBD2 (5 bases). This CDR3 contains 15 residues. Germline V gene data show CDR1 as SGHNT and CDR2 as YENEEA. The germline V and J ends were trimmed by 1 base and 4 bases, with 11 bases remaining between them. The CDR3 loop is CASSLGASSYNEQFF. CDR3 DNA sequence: TGTGCCAGCAGCTTAGGGGCTAGCTCGTACAATGAGCAGTTCTTC.

In nucleotides, the CDR3 is TGCAGCGTTGTATTACCGGTTACAGGGGTGTATGGCTACACCTTC. Protein: CSVVLPVTGVYGYTF. This chain uses TRBV29-1 with TRBJ1-2; 7 nucleotides match TRBD1. Germline loops: CDR1 SQVTM, CDR2 ANQGSEA. The ends lost 4 bases at V and 5 bases at J; junction bases unmatched: 13. This CDR3 region has 15 residues.

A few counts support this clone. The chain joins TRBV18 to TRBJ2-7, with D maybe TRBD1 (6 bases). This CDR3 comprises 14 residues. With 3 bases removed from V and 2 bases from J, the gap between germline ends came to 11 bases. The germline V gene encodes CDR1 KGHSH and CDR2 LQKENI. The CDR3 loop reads CASSPYRVPYEQYF. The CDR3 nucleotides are TGTGCCAGCTCACCCTACAGGGTCCCCTACGAGCAGTACTTC.

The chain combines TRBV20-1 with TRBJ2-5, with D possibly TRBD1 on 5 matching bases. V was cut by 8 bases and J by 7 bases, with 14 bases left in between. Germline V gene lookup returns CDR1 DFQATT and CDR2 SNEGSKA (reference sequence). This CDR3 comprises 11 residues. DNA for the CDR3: TGCAGTTTCTCACTCACAGGGACCCAGTACTTC. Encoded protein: CSFSLTGTQYF.

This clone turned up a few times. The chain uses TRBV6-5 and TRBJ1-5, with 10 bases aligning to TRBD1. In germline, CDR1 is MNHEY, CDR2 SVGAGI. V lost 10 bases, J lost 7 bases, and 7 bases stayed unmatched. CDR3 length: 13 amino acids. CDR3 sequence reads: CATGDRGGQPQHF. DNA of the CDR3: TGTGCCACCGGGGACAGGGGTGGCCAGCCCCAGCATTTT.

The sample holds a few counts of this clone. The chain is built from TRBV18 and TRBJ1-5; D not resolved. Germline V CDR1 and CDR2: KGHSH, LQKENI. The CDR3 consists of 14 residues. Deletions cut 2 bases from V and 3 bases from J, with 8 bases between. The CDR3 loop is CASSPASPNQPQHF. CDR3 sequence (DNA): TGTGCCAGCTCACCAGCCAGTCCCAATCAGCCCCAGCATTTT.

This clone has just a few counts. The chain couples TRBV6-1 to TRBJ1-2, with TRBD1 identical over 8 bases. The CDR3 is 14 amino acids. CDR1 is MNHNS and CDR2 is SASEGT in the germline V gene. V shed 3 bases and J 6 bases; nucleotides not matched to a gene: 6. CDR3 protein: CASSDATGVNGYTF. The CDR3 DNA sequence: TGTGCCAGCAGTGATGCGACAGGGGTCAATGGCTACACCTTC.

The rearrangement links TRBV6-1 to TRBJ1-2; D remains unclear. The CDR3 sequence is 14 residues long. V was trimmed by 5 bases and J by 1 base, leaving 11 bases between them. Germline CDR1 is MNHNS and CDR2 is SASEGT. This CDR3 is CASSTEIVNYGYTF. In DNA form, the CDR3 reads TGTGCCAGCAGTACAGAAATCGTTAACTATGGCTACACCTTC.

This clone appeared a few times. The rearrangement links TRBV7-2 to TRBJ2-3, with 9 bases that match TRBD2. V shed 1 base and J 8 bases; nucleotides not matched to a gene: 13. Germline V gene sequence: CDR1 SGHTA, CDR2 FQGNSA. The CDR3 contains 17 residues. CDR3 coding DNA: TGTGCCAGCAGCTTAGGTGATCCAGCGGGGGGCCAGGGTACGCAGTATTTT. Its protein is CASSLGDPAGGQGTQYF.

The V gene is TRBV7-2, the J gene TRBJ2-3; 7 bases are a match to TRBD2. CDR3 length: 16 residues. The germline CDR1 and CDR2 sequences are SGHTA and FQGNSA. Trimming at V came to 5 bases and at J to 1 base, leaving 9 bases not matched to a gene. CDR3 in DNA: TGTGCCAGCAGCCCCTACGCTAGCGGAGGCACAGATACGCAGTATTTT. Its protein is CASSPYASGGTDTQYF. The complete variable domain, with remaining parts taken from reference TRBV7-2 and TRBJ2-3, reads GAGVSQSPSNKVTEKGKDVELRCDPISGHTALYWYRQSLGQGLEFLIYFQGNSAPDKSGLPSDRFSAERTGGSVSTLTIQRTQQEDSAVYLCASSPYASGGTDTQYFGPGTRLTVL.

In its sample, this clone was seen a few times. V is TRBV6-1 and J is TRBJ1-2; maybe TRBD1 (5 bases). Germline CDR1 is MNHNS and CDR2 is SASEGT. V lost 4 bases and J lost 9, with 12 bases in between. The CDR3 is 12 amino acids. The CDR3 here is CASSGDRPRYTF. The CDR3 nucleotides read TGTGCCAGCAGTGGTGACAGACCTCGCTACACCTTC.

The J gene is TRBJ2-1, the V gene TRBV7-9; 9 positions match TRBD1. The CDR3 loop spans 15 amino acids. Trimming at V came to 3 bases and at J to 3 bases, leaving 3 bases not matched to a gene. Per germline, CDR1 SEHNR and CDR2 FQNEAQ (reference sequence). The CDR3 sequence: CASSLDRGVYNEQFF. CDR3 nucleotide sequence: TGTGCCAGCAGCTTGGACAGGGGTGTCTACAATGAGCAGTTCTTC. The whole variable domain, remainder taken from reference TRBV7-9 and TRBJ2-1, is DTGVSQNPRHKITKRGQNVTFRCDPISEHNRLYWYRQTLGQGPEFLTYFQNEAQLEKSRLLSDRFSAERPKGSFSTLEIQRTEQGDSAMYLCASSLDRGVYNEQFFGPGTRLTVL.

CDR3 nucleotide sequence: TGTGCCTGCCAAAAGCGGGAGGGCCGCTCCTACGAGCAGTACTTC. This codes for CACQKREGRSYEQYF. This chain links TRBV30 with TRBJ2-7, with TRBD2 identical over 10 bases. In germline, CDR1 is GTSNPN, CDR2 SVGIG (reference sequence). With 6 bases clipped from V and 0 bases from J, the junction kept 8 bases outside the gene matches. This CDR3 region has 15 residues. Together with reference TRBV30 and TRBJ2-7, the CDR3 gives the full variable domain: SQTIHQWPATLVQPVGSPLSLECTVEGTSNPNLYWYRQAAGRGLQLLFYSVGIGQISSEVPQNLSASRPQDRQFILSSKKLLLSDSGFYLCACQKREGRSYEQYFGPGTRLTVT.

The chain's CDR3 is CASTVQGARSEQFF. As DNA, the CDR3 is TGTGCCAGCACAGTCCAGGGGGCGCGTAGTGAGCAGTTCTTC. V usage is TRBV6-1 and J usage is TRBJ2-1; 8 bases align to TRBD1. With V trimmed by 7 bases and J by 9 bases, 11 bases remained unmatched. The CDR3 loop spans 14 amino acids. Germline V gene sequence: CDR1 MNHNS, CDR2 SASEGT.

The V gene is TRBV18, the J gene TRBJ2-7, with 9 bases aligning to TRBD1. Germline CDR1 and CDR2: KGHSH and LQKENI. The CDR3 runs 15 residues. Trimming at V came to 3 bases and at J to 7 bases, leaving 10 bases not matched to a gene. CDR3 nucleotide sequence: TGTGCCAGCTCACCTCTAGGACAGGGGAGTTGGGAGCAGTACTTC. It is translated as CASSPLGQGSWEQYF.

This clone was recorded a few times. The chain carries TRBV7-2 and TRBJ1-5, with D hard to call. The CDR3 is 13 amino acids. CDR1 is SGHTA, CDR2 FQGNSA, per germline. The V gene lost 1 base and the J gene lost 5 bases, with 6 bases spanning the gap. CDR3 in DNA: TGTGCCAGCAGCTTAGGACATGATCAGCCCCAGCATTTT. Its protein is CASSLGHDQPQHF.

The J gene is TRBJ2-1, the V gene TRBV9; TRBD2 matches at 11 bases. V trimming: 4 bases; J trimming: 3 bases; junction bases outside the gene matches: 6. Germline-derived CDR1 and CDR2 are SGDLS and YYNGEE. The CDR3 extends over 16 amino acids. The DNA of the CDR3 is TGTGCCAGCAGCTCCCTTACTAGCGGGAGCTACAATGAGCAGTTCTTC. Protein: CASSSLTSGSYNEQFF. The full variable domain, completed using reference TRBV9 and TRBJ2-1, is DSGVTQTPKHLITATGQRVTLRCSPRSGDLSVYWYQQSLDQGLQFLIQYYNGEERAKGNILERFSAQQFPDLHSELNLSSLELGDSALYFCASSSLTSGSYNEQFFGPGTRLTVL.